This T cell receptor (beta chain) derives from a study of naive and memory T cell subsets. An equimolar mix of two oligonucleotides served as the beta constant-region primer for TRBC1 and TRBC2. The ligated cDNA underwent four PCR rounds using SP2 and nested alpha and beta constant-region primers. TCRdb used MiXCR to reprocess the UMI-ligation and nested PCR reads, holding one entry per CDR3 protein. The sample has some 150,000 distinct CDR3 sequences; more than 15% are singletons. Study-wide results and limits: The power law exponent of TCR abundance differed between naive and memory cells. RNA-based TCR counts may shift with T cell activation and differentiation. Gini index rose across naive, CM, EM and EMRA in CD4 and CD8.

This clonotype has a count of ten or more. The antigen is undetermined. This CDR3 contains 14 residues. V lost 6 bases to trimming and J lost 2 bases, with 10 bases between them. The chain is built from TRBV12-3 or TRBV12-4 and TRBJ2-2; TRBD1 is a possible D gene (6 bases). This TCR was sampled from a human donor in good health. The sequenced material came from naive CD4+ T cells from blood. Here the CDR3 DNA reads TGTGCCAGCAGGAGGGACATTAACACCGGGGAGCTGTTTTTT. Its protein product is CASRRDINTGELFF.